The clone carrying this T cell receptor (beta chain) was counted ten times or more. Its target is not known. A patient was excluded if there was uncontrolled infection, other autoimmune disease, pregnancy or lactation. A sample of blood taken at first hyperthyroidism diagnosis preceded any ophthalmopathy symptoms. This specimen comes from a study of T cells in Graves' hyperthyroidism and ophthalmopathy. The study, taken as a whole, reports: Ophthalmopathy, as predicted by the model, came a median around 6 months after the prediction.

Template material for amplifying TCR beta CDR3 regions consisted of RNA transcripts. HTBI primers were the set used in a first-round RT-PCR of the TCR CDR3. TCRdb reprocessed the multiplex PCR reads via MiXCR and lists one record per CDR3 protein. The sample includes about 280,000 distinct CDR3 sequences, 25% seen only once; the top ten take about 25%. Germline V lookup: CDR1 MNHNS, CDR2 SASEGT. Trimming removed 2 bases from V and 7 bases from J, with 9 bases in between. This CDR3 region has 13 residues. The specimen sequenced was blood. This rearrangement joins TRBV6-1 to TRBJ1-5; no clear D. This clonotype was sampled from a middle-aged man with Graves' hyperthyroidism that later progressed to Graves' ophthalmopathy. The CDR3: CASSELGEQPQHF. The CDR3 bases are TGTGCCAGCAGTGAACTGGGTGAACAGCCCCAGCATTTT.